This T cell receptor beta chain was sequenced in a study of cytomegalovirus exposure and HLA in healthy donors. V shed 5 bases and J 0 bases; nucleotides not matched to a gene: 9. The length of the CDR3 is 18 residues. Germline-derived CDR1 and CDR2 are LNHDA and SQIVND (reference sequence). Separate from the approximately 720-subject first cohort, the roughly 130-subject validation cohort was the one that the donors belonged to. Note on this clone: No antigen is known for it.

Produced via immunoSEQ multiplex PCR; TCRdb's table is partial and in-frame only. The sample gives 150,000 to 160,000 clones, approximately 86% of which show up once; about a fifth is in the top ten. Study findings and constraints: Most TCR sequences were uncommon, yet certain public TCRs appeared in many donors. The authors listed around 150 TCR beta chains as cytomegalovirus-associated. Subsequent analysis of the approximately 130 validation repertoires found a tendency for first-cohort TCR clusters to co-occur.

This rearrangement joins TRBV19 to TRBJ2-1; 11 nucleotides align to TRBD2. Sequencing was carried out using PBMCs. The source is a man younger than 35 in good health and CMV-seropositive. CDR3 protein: CASSLSGLAADSYNEQFF. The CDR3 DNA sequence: TGTGCCAGTAGTCTCTCGGGACTAGCGGCGGACTCCTACAATGAGCAGTTCTTC.